This T cell receptor beta chain was profiled in a study of blood T cell repertoires in COVID-19 (dated by TCRdb to about 2020). Notes on the research overall: The collaborator samples originated in the United States, Italy and Spain and spanned the acute and convalescent phases of COVID-19. The material from the prospective study consisted of cDNA or gDNA derived from T cells, B-cell-depleted T cells, or PBMCs. Sample metadata almost always included a de-identified subject ID, COVID-19 status, age in years and sex. Samples were obtained from the ongoing ImmuneRACE study (first 160 participants) and from about 1,300 subjects provided by 6 global collaborators. The repertoires were made available in a free public database intended to serve as a resource for research on the immune response to SARS-CoV-2. Subjects who had been exposed to COVID-19, were actively infected with it, or had recovered from it provided the deeply sampled blood TCRbeta repertoires that made up the dataset. Where available, HLA class I and class II types were obtained from metadata supplied by the sample provider rather than from assay-based typing.

TCRbeta CDR3 regions were amplified from genomic DNA using the immunoSEQ Assay, a bias-controlled multiplex PCR. The authors' pipeline ran thus. The number of nucleated cells in each sample was estimated by amplification of reference gene primers within the assay. To quantify the absolute abundance of each unique TCRbeta CDR3 rearrangement, sequence reads were collapsed and filtered. Productive Simpson clonality was computed per sample as the square root of Simpson's diversity index over productive rearrangements. Held by TCRdb, this immuneACCESS table contains in-frame sequences only and omits some clones. Under half of the omission traces to an unresolved V gene where checked; the cause of the rest is unknown. Clone size and the V and J calls come from that table; the DNA yielded D and trimming. The sample has some 310,000 clones on record, roughly 84% of them singletons. 1% of the sample is taken by the ten largest.

V and J are truncated by 2 bases and 7 bases respectively, leaving an intervening sequence of 14 bases. Taken from cysteine to phenylalanine, the CDR3 has 13 residues. Just CDR3 DNA is preserved here, 39 bases in frame from base 1. CDR1 and CDR2 were assigned from the germline V gene (reference sequence) as GTSNPN and SVGIG. What the study reported, not specific to this receptor: The quantity of clinical and demographic metadata differed by source and by participant and was supplied without curation.

Concerning this clone itself: Its antigen remains unidentified. Nothing much larger sits one base from this clone, and base qualities are not available.

The collaborating institutions used their own protocols to collect whole blood in K2EDTA tubes. Collaborator samples were shipped for TCRbeta analysis as frozen whole blood, isolated PBMCs, or DNA extracted from either sample type. Sequenced sample: peripheral blood. This sequence was found in a man aged 45-60 years with active or convalescent COVID-19. Recombination linked TRBV30 to TRBJ1-2; a tentative D call is TRBD1 (6 bases match). The sequence in DNA is TGTGCCTGGAGTCGCGACAGGCCTCGTGGCTACACCTTC. Translation gives CAWSRDRPRGYTF.